This TCR beta chain was found in a study of metastatic and nonmetastatic thyroid tumors (dated by TCRdb to 2020 to 2022). General notes on the study: For patients with malignant and with benign thyroid disease, the researchers compared repertoires between peripheral blood samples and tumor or nodule tissue samples.

The library was built by means of PCR. Sequencing used an Illumina HiSeq 4000. High-throughput sequencing was used to profile the TCR beta-chain CDR3 region of each patient. The study's processing was this. Drawing on CDR3 differences between clinicopathological groups, the researchers built a classifier meant to tell apart patients with distant-metastatic papillary thyroid cancer. Repertoire diversity was assessed with the Shannon index, and tumor-blood repertoire similarity with the Morisita-Horn index. In TCRdb, the public reads were trimmed at Q25 with fastp and aligned with MiXCR, with productive beta chains retained. TCRdb assigned the V and J calls; the authors' analysis was not used. This sample comprises around 30,000 clones, roughly 22% of them detected only once. The ten biggest clones cover 2.5% to 3.5% of the sample. What the study reported, not specific to this receptor: In both blood and tumor samples, malignant tumors were reported to have significantly higher TCR beta diversity than benign nodules.

The germline V gene yields SGHVS for CDR1 and FQNEAQ for CDR2. The CDR3 has 14 amino acids, counting the end cysteine and phenylalanine. The sequence is cut down to CDR3 DNA, 42 bases in frame from base 1. V loses 4 bases, J loses 5 bases, and the germline ends lie 15 bases apart. This clone has only one observation. The antigen it binds to is not known. Per-base quality was not reported, and no clone a single base away is much larger than it. A single read constitutes weak evidence. None of the patients had been given any treatment before thyroid surgery. Using T-cell receptor beta sequencing, the study looked back at clinical samples from patients collected from about 2011 to 2018.

Sequences were obtained from tumor tissue. This TCR derives from a male donor with papillary thyroid cancer or a benign thyroid nodule (not recorded which). Some clones in this sample may be carry-over from other donors' samples. The receptor chain draws on TRBV7-8 and TRBJ2-7, with TRBD2 as a weak D call on 5 bases. The sequenced DNA is TGTGCCAGCAGCTCGGTCTCTACCGGGGACGAGCAGTACTTC. It codes for CASSSVSTGDEQYF.